Shown below are 22 T cell receptor beta chains from a single sample sequenced in a study of T cell changes during pregnancy in multiple sclerosis (dated by TCRdb to the late 2010s). The library came from the immunoSEQ multiplex PCR assay. TCRdb holds this immuneACCESS table with in-frame rearrangements only. Some clones are missing; in checked studies, unresolved V genes explain under half, and the rest has no known cause. The sample yields some 96,000 clones; 92% were counted once. The ten largest make up 1.9% of the sample. The material sequenced was peripheral blood, taken after pregnancy. These receptors originate from a female donor with multiple sclerosis, enrolled in a pregnancy study.

The V gene is TRBV7-6, the J gene TRBJ2-1, with 7 nucleotides matching TRBD2. The CDR3 extends over 13 amino acids. V trimming: 0 bases; J trimming: 8 bases; junction bases outside the gene matches: 1. Germline CDR1 is SGHVS and CDR2 is FNYEAQ. The CDR3 DNA reads TGTGCCAGCAGCTTAGCGGGGGGGGATGAGCAGTTCTTC. Amino acid sequence: CASSLAGGDEQFF.

This clone was recorded a few times. V gene TRBV19 combines with J gene TRBJ2-7; 12 bases fit TRBD2. This CDR3 is 14 amino acids long. V lost 4 bases to trimming and J lost 3 bases; unmatched junction nucleotides: 1. Per the germline V gene, CDR1 is LNHDA and CDR2 is SQIVND (reference sequence). CDR3 nucleotides: TGTGCCAGTAGTAGACTAGCGGGGGACTACGAGCAGTACTTC. Encoded protein: CASSRLAGDYEQYF.

This clone showed up just once. V gene TRBV21-1 combines with J gene TRBJ1-4. TRBV21-1 is labeled a pseudogene. This CDR3 comprises 15 residues. The CDR3 reads CASKEGNTTNEKLFF. The CDR3 DNA follows: TGTGCCAGCAAGGAGGGAAACACAACTAATGAAAAACTGTTTTTT.

The V and J genes are TRBV6-1 and TRBJ2-3; 9 bases align to TRBD2. J was trimmed by 4 bases and V by 6 bases; bases with no gene match: 5. The CDR3 loop spans 14 amino acids. Germline-derived CDR1 and CDR2 are MNHNS and SASEGT. As DNA, the CDR3 is TGTGCCAGCAGAAGAGGGACTAGCCCAGATACGCAGTATTTT. Amino acids: CASRRGTSPDTQYF.

The chain employs TRBV11-1 and TRBJ1-1, with 7 bases aligning to TRBD1. Germline V gives CDR1 SGHAT, CDR2 FQDESV (reference sequence). With V trimmed by 5 bases and J by 3 bases, 9 bases remained unmatched. The CDR3 extends over 15 amino acids. CDR3 loop: CASSPRTGGDTEAFF. As DNA, the CDR3 is TGTGCCAGCAGCCCGCGGACAGGTGGAGACACTGAAGCTTTCTTT.

The V gene is TRBV6-1, the J gene TRBJ1-6, with a possible D match to TRBD1 (5 bases). Looked up from germline, CDR1 is MNHNS and CDR2 is SASEGT. With 9 bases removed from V and 9 bases from J, the gap between germline ends came to 12 bases. This CDR3 contains 12 residues. The CDR3: CASRAGLSPLHF. CDR3 sequence (DNA): TGTGCCAGTAGGGCAGGGCTTTCACCCCTCCACTTT.

The V gene is TRBV30, the J gene TRBJ1-6, with 8 bases fitting TRBD1. The germline CDR1 and CDR2 sequences are GTSNPN and SVGIG (reference sequence). Trimming took 0 bases from V and 7 from J; bases not matched to a gene: 14. The CDR3 length is 18 residues. The CDR3 loop is CAWSVWGVGQGTNSPLHF. CDR3 in DNA: TGTGCCTGGAGTGTATGGGGTGTAGGACAGGGCACCAATTCACCCCTCCACTTT.

V is TRBV27 and J is TRBJ1-5; TRBD1 matches 9 bases. The ends lost 6 bases at V and 8 bases at J; junction bases unmatched: 8. Germline V CDR1 and CDR2: MNHEY, SMNVEV (reference sequence). The CDR3 is 14 amino acids. The CDR3 nucleotides are TGTGCCAGCAGATATACAGGGGGCGGGGAGCCCCAGCATTTT. This gives the protein CASRYTGGGEPQHF.

The rearrangement joins TRBV10-3 to TRBJ2-1; 9 nucleotides line up with TRBD2. The V gene end was trimmed by 3 bases and the J gene end by 4 bases; junction bases not matched to a gene: 7. The CDR3 totals 16 residues. Germline V gives CDR1 ENHRY, CDR2 SYGVKD. The DNA of the CDR3 is TGTGCCATCAGTGACGGGGCGGGAGGGCCATACAATGAGCAGTTCTTC. It codes for CAISDGAGGPYNEQFF.

The V call is TRBV28, the J call TRBJ1-5, with 12 bases lining up with TRBD1. This CDR3 comprises 17 residues. Trimming took 2 bases from V and 3 from J; bases not matched to a gene: 5. CDR1 MDHEN and CDR2 SYDVKM come from the germline V gene. The CDR3 region has the DNA TGTGCCAGCAGTTTAGTTGGGACAGGGGGCTTCAATCAGCCCCAGCATTTT. It codes for CASSLVGTGGFNQPQHF.

The V gene is TRBV5-1, the J gene TRBJ2-5; D is perhaps TRBD2 (5 bases). Trimming took off 4 bases at V and 5 bases at J, with 27 bases between the two ends. The CDR3 sequence is 18 residues long. CDR1 is SGHRS, CDR2 YFSETQ, per germline. As DNA, the CDR3 is TGCGCCAGCAGCCCCATGCGGCACACTAGAGAGGTTGGGGAGACCCAGTACTTC. Translating it yields CASSPMRHTREVGETQYF.

This clone was seen only once. The V and J genes are TRBV9 and TRBJ1-6, with TRBD1 as a possible D gene (5 bases). V was shortened by 6 bases and J by 5 bases, with 9 bases between the two germline ends. This CDR3 spans 13 amino acids. Germline V gene data show CDR1 as SGDLS and CDR2 as YYNGEE. In DNA, the CDR3 is TGTGCCAGCACTCGGGGGAATAATTCACCCCTCCACTTT. Amino acid sequence: CASTRGNNSPLHF.

The chain carries TRBV7-3 and TRBJ2-7; 7 bases are shared with TRBD2. The CDR3 loop spans 13 amino acids. The ends lost 1 base at V and 6 bases at J; junction bases unmatched: 3. The germline CDR1 and CDR2 sequences are SGHTA and FQGTGA. The CDR3 region is CASSLKAGSEQYF. CDR3 coding DNA: TGTGCCAGCAGCTTAAAAGCGGGATCCGAGCAGTACTTC.

The V and J genes are TRBV7-3 and TRBJ2-5; 7 bases fit TRBD2. The V segment lost 1 base and the J segment 2 bases; nucleotides outside the gene matches: 1. The CDR3 length is 14 residues. In germline, CDR1 is SGHTA, CDR2 FQGTGA. The CDR3 reads CASSLNGGQETQYF. In DNA form, the CDR3 reads TGTGCCAGCAGCTTAAACGGGGGGCAAGAGACCCAGTACTTC.

The chain has TRBV27 and TRBJ1-4, with D tentatively TRBD1 (5 bases). The CDR3 length is 15 residues. Trimming stripped 7 bases from V and 7 bases from J, with 19 bases between. CDR1 and CDR2 (germline): MNHEY, SMNVEV (reference sequence). The CDR3 loop reads CASTLVGEGPEKLFF. DNA for the CDR3: TGTGCCAGCACCTTAGTAGGGGAAGGTCCTGAAAAACTGTTTTTT.

J is TRBJ2-5 and V is TRBV7-9, with 7 bases lining up with TRBD1. The germline CDR1 and CDR2 sequences are SEHNR and FQNEAQ (reference sequence). This CDR3 region has 14 residues. The V and J ends lost 5 bases and 2 bases, in that order; junction bases with no gene match: 5. The CDR3 protein is CASSPGQRQETQYF. The CDR3 DNA follows: TGTGCCAGCAGCCCGGGACAGCGACAAGAGACCCAGTACTTC.

This clone appeared once. The genes are TRBV5-6 and TRBJ2-5; 7 bases are a match to TRBD1. Germline V gene data show CDR1 as SGHDT and CDR2 as YYEEEE. This CDR3 comprises 16 residues. The V segment lost 0 bases and the J segment 5 bases; nucleotides outside the gene matches: 10. CDR3 amino acids: CASSLVADRFVETQYF. The DNA for the CDR3 is TGTGCCAGCAGCTTGGTGGCGGACAGGTTTGTGGAGACCCAGTACTTC.

This rearrangement joins TRBV27 to TRBJ2-2; 7 nucleotides match TRBD2. The CDR3 covers 15 residues. Trimming cost V 3 bases and J 4 bases; bases outside gene matches: 5. From germline, CDR1 is MNHEY and CDR2 SMNVEV (reference sequence). CDR3 sequence (DNA): TGTGCCAGCAGTTTGAGGGACTACTCCACCGGGGAGCTGTTTTTT. It yields the protein CASSLRDYSTGELFF.

This chain connects TRBV29-1 to TRBJ2-1; 10 bases are a match to TRBD2. The CDR3 length is 12 residues. The germline V gene has CDR1 SQVTM and CDR2 ANQGSEA. With V trimmed by 5 bases and J by 10 bases, 5 bases remained unmatched. The DNA of the CDR3 is TGCAGCGTTCCTAGCGGGAGTTGGGAGCAGTTCTTC. Translated: CSVPSGSWEQFF.

There are a few counts of this clone. The chain is built from TRBV7-9 and TRBJ1-2; tentatively, D is TRBD1 (5 bases). This CDR3 has 13 amino acids. V lost 5 bases to trimming and J lost 6 bases, with 13 bases between them. Germline CDR1 reads SEHNR; CDR2 reads FQNEAQ (reference sequence). CDR3 residues: CASSLVGGHGYTF. The CDR3 DNA follows: TGTGCCAGCAGCCTGGTGGGGGGTCATGGCTACACCTTC.

J is TRBJ2-3 and V is TRBV10-2; 10 positions match TRBD2. CDR1 is WSHSY and CDR2 is SAAADI in the germline V gene. Trimming took 4 bases from V and 5 from J; bases not matched to a gene: 9. The CDR3 sequence is 16 residues long. The CDR3 reads CASSGSSGGHGDTQYF. DNA of the CDR3: TGCGCCAGCAGTGGTTCTAGCGGGGGCCACGGAGATACGCAGTATTTT.

This clone was detected once. V usage is TRBV30 and J usage is TRBJ2-7, with D maybe TRBD2 (7 bases). Looked up from germline, CDR1 is GTSNPN and CDR2 is SVGIG (reference sequence). The CDR3 covers 12 residues. CDR3 sequence: CATGGHSYEQYF. The CDR3 coding sequence is TGTGCGACGGGGGGCCACTCCTACGAGCAGTACTTC.